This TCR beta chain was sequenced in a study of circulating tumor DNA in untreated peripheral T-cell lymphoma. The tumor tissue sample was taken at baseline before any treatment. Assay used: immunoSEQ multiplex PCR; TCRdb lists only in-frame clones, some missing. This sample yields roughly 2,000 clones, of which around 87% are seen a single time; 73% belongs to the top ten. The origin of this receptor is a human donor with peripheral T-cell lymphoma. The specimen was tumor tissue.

The CDR3 DNA reads as TGTGCCAGCTTTCCGGGGGATCGTACTGAAGCTTTCTTT. This translates into CASFPGDRTEAFF. V and J are TRBV6-7 and TRBJ1-1, with TRBD1 as a possible D gene (5 bases). TRBV6-7 is sorted into the ORF group, with uncertain function. Trimming stripped 8 bases from V and 5 bases from J, with 15 bases between. The CDR3 is 13 amino acids.